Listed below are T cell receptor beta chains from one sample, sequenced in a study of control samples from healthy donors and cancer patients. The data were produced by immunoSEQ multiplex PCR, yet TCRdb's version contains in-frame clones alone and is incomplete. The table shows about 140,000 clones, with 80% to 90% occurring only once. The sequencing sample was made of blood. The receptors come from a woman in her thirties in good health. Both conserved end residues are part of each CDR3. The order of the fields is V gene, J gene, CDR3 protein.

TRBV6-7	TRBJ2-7	CASSYFASGVDEQYF
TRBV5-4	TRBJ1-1	CASSRAAGLGGTEAFF
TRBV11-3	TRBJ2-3	CASSLSWAMGTDTQYF
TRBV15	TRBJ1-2	CATSRTGTGGGYGYTF
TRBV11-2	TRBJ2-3	CASSSRQVDTQYF
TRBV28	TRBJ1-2	CASGRDPSSGYTF
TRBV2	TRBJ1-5	CASSAEGASSNQPQHF
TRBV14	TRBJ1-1	CASSQVKGQRNTEAFF
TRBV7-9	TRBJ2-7	CASSAQSTRGEQYF
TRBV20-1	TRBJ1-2	CSASPTGGVGSGGYTF
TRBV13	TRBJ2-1	CASSLVGSKNEQFF
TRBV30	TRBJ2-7	CAWTPGRSYEQYF
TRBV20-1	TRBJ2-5	CSASGDRGGETQYF
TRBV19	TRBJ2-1	CASSIQRDGEQFF
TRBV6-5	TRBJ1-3	CASSAGAAGNTIYF
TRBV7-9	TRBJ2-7	CASSSSGTSGTKRF
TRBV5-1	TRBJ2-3	CASSWTGGAGTDTQYF
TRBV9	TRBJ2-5	CASSVEGGWETQYF
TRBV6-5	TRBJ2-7	CASNPPQGSSYEQYF
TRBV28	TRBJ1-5	CASSPGTGHQPQHF
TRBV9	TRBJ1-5	CASSPNSNQPQHF
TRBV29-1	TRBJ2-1	CSVDGRGTGIDEQFF
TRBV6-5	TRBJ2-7	CASSPRTSSYEQYF
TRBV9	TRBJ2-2	CASSLTAGELFF
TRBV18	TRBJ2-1	CASSPQVSGVSYNEQFF
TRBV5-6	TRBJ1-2	CASSLFQGRYGYTF
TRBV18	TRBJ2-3	CASSPPVAGATDTQYF
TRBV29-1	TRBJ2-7	CSGGLAAKGEQYF
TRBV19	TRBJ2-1	CAASLSTPGLAGGGPYNEQFF
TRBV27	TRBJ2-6	CASSSGGTGANVLTF
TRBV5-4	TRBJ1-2	CASSAEQGPIVYTF
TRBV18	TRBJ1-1	CASSPDRRGTEAFF
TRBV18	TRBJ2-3	CASSPLGLAGESTQYF
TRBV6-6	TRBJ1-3	CASSRSSLGLSGNTIYF
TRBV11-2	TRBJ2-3	CASSFTSDTDTQYF
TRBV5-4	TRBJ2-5	CASSRGTPGGGGETQYF
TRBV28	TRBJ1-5	CASSPRGGGNQPQHF
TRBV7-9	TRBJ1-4	CASSLRTGVIEKLFF
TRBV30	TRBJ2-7	CAWSATTGPYGEQYF
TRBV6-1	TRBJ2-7	CASSDTSGSYEQYF
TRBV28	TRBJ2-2	CASLRGDWTGELFF
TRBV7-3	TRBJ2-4	CASSLDGLAKNIQYF
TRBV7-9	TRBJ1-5	CASSPDGNQPQHF
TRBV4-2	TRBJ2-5	CASSQEDRGETQYF
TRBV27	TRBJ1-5	CASSSGRISNQPQHF
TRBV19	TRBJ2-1	CASSYGKSSYNEQFF
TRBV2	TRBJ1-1	CASRERDRVDTEAFF
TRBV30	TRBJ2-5	CAWSDVVGRTHKETQYF
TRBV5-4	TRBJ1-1	CASSLKGLTEAFF